The clone carrying this T cell receptor beta chain was counted only a few times. Antigen specificity is unknown. As to time point: newly diagnosed GD, antithyroid drugs for less than 3 months. PBMC-derived RNA was used for the TCR library. EDTA tubes held Nine milliliters of peripheral blood from each patient. The sample belongs to a study of regulatory T cells in long-lasting Graves disease. Study-wide findings and caveats: Between persistent patients, a few thousand public clonotypes were shared, exceeding the roughly 1,000 shared between new patients.

To make TCR beta libraries, researchers used iRepertoire HTBI primers and Arm-PCR of CDR3 regions. TCRdb recomputed calls from the multiplex PCR reads with MiXCR, one row per CDR3 protein. The sample gives around 400,000 distinct CDR3 sequences, over 12% of which show up once; about 8.2% is in the top ten. This sample also appeared in a second study, on T cells in Graves' hyperthyroidism and ophthalmopathy. This second study says: With a duration under 2 months, the hyperthyroidism was newly diagnosed in patients aged 18 to 65. Lactation, pregnancy, other autoimmune disease or uncontrolled infection led to exclusion of patients.

Sequenced material: peripheral blood mononuclear cells (PBMCs), taken at new diagnosis, from a patient treated with antithyroid drugs. The sequence derives from a woman aged 40 to 49 with Graves disease.

The CDR3 DNA reads TGTGCCAGCAGCTTAGGGACTAGCGGCATACAGACCCAGTACTTC. Protein sequence: CASSLGTSGIQTQYF. This rearrangement joins TRBV7-2 to TRBJ2-5; 10 positions match TRBD2. This CDR3 has 15 residues. Germline CDR1 SGHTA, CDR2 FQGNSA. J lost 6 bases, V lost 1 base, and 5 bases had no gene match. Full variable domain (outside the CDR3, taken from reference TRBV7-2 and TRBJ2-5): GAGVSQSPSNKVTEKGKDVELRCDPISGHTALYWYRQSLGQGLEFLIYFQGNSAPDKSGLPSDRFSAERTGGSVSTLTIQRTQQEDSAVYLCASSLGTSGIQTQYFGPGTRLLVL.